The 24 T cell receptor beta chains in this list originate from one sample, sequenced in a study of chemoradiotherapy in HPV16-positive cancers. Sequenced by immunoSEQ multiplex PCR; TCRdb stores in-frame clones only, minus some. The table shows under 20,000 clones, with roughly 84% occurring only once. Sequenced material: blood, taken from a patient who underwent chemoradiotherapy. The receptors come from a human donor with HPV-associated anogenital cancer.

The chain links TRBV16 to TRBJ1-5; no definite D call. The CDR3 is 15 amino acids. V was shortened by 0 bases and J by 0 bases, with 6 bases between the two germline ends. Per the germline V gene, CDR1 is KGHSY and CDR2 is FQNENV. CDR3 coding DNA: TGTGCCAGCAGCCAATCGCAAGGTAGCAATCAGCCCCAGCATTTT. This sequence encodes CASSQSQGSNQPQHF.

This clone was observed once. V is TRBV4-1 and J is TRBJ1-2; tentative D call: TRBD1 (6 bases). V lost 4 bases to trimming and J lost 7 bases, with 13 bases between them. Germline CDR1 is MGHRA and CDR2 is YSYEKL. CDR3 length: 13 amino acids. This CDR3 reads CASSLGGAGGYTF. CDR3 coding DNA: TGCGCCAGCAGCCTCGGGGGGGCGGGTGGCTACACCTTC.

This sequence joins TRBV5-1 and TRBJ2-5; TRBD1 is a possible D gene (6 bases). The germline V gene encodes CDR1 SGHRS and CDR2 YFSETQ. V gave up 1 base and J gave up 4 bases, with 14 bases separating them. This CDR3 spans 15 amino acids. The CDR3 loop is CASSLLSGAGETQYF. CDR3 sequence (DNA): TGCGCCAGCAGCTTGCTTTCAGGGGCAGGAGAGACCCAGTACTTC.

The chain employs TRBV19 and TRBJ2-4; D is uncertain. The V and J ends lost 5 bases and 8 bases respectively, with 10 bases between them. CDR3 length: 12 amino acids. The V gene's germline CDR1 is LNHDA and CDR2 SQIVND (reference sequence). CDR3 in DNA: TGTGCCAGTAGTTCTCCGGTGTACATTCAGTACTTC. Amino acid sequence: CASSSPVYIQYF. The whole variable domain, remainder taken from reference TRBV19 and TRBJ2-4, is DGGITQSPKYLFRKEGQNVTLSCEQNLNHDAMYWYRQDPGQGLRLIYYSQIVNDFQKGDIAEGYSVSREKKESFPLTVTSAQKNPTAFYLCASSSPVYIQYFGAGTRLSVL.

This clone has a single count. The chain employs TRBV27 and TRBJ2-7; a weak D match, TRBD2 (6 bases). The V gene lost 4 bases and the J gene lost 0 bases, with 16 bases spanning the gap. The CDR3 is 16 amino acids. The germline V gene encodes CDR1 MNHEY and CDR2 SMNVEV (reference sequence). CDR3 sequence reads: CASSSPGRESSYEQYF. CDR3 DNA sequence: TGTGCCAGCAGTTCACCGGGACGGGAGAGCTCCTACGAGCAGTACTTC.

The chain recombines TRBV2 with TRBJ1-3; possible D gene TRBD1, 6 bases. This CDR3 contains 14 residues. CDR1 is SNHLY, CDR2 FYNNEI, per germline. The V and J ends lost 3 bases and 4 bases respectively, with 10 bases between them. CDR3 region: CASSDPGEGNTIYF. CDR3 coding DNA: TGTGCCAGCAGTGATCCAGGGGAGGGAAACACCATATATTTT.

The chain uses TRBV7-9 and TRBJ2-7, with D possibly being TRBD1 or TRBD2 (5 bases each). The CDR3 contains 15 residues. The V gene's germline CDR1 is SEHNR and CDR2 FQNEAQ (reference sequence). Trimming left V 11 bases short and J 0 bases short, with 20 bases between. This chain's CDR3 is CAATGTGRASYEQYF. The CDR3 region has the DNA TGTGCCGCCACCGGGACGGGACGGGCCTCCTACGAGCAGTACTTC. Combining the CDR3 with reference TRBV7-9 and TRBJ2-7 gives the whole variable domain DTGVSQNPRHKITKRGQNVTFRCDPISEHNRLYWYRQTLGQGPEFLTYFQNEAQLEKSRLLSDRFSAERPKGSFSTLEIQRTEQGDSAMYLCAATGTGRASYEQYFGPGTRLTVT.

This clone has only a few counts. The chain has TRBV11-1 and TRBJ1-2, with unresolved D. Trimming left V 3 bases short and J 5 bases short, with 4 bases between. Germline CDR1 is SGHAT and CDR2 is FQDESV (reference sequence). The CDR3 spans 11 residues. CDR3 protein: CASSLGYGYTF. The CDR3 nucleotides read TGTGCCAGCAGCTTGGGTTATGGCTACACCTTC.

This chain links TRBV9 with TRBJ2-2, with D possibly matching TRBD2 (6 bases). Trimming removed 1 base at V and 2 bases at J, with 12 bases between. The CDR3 is 16 residues long. Germline V gene data show CDR1 as SGDLS and CDR2 as YYNGEE. The DNA for the CDR3 is TGTGCCAGCAGCGTACAAGGGACTCCAAACACCGGGGAGCTGTTTTTT. Translation: CASSVQGTPNTGELFF. The entire variable domain, with the rest obtained from reference TRBV9 and TRBJ2-2, is as follows: DSGVTQTPKHLITATGQRVTLRCSPRSGDLSVYWYQQSLDQGLQFLIQYYNGEERAKGNILERFSAQQFPDLHSELNLSSLELGDSALYFCASSVQGTPNTGELFFGEGSRLTVL.

The V call is TRBV27, the J call TRBJ1-5; D might be TRBD1 (6 bases). Per the germline V gene, CDR1 is MNHEY and CDR2 is SMNVEV (reference sequence). The CDR3 spans 16 residues. V lost 4 bases, J lost 3 bases, and 16 bases lay in between. CDR3 nucleotide sequence: TGTGCCAGCAGTTCCGGGACAAGTACCTACAATCAGCCCCAGCATTTT. It yields the protein CASSSGTSTYNQPQHF.

V and J are TRBV19 and TRBJ2-5; tentative D call: TRBD2 (6 bases). The CDR3 contains 15 residues. Germline CDR1 LNHDA, CDR2 SQIVND (reference sequence). Trimming removed 10 bases at V and 5 bases at J, with 23 bases between. This CDR3 is CATQSWDSWGETQYF. The CDR3 nucleotides read TGTGCCACCCAGTCTTGGGACTCCTGGGGGGAGACCCAGTACTTC.

The chain recombines TRBV5-1 with TRBJ2-1; 7 positions match TRBD1. Per germline, CDR1 SGHRS and CDR2 YFSETQ. The CDR3 loop spans 15 amino acids. Trimming took 4 bases from V and 5 from J; bases not matched to a gene: 9. The CDR3 sequence is CASSEGGTGDNEQFF. The CDR3 DNA reads TGCGCCAGCAGCGAAGGGGGCACGGGCGACAATGAGCAGTTCTTC.

J is TRBJ2-3 and V is TRBV7-2, with TRBD1 identical over 8 bases. The trim removed 1 base at V and 2 bases at J, leaving 5 bases unmatched. Germline CDR1 is SGHTA and CDR2 is FQGNSA. The CDR3 contains 16 residues. In DNA form, the CDR3 reads TGTGCCAGCAGCTTAGGGCAGGGGGCACCCACAGATACGCAGTATTTT. This sequence encodes CASSLGQGAPTDTQYF.

This clone was found once. J is TRBJ2-5 and V is TRBV9; D ambiguous. The CDR3 totals 13 residues. Germline CDR1 and CDR2: SGDLS and YYNGEE. Trimming removed 2 bases at V and 1 base at J, with 6 bases between. CDR3 coding DNA: TGTGCCAGCAGCGTTACGGGCCAAGAGACCCAGTACTTC. Amino acid sequence: CASSVTGQETQYF.

This chain joins TRBV5-4 and TRBJ1-1, with D hard to call. CDR1 and CDR2 from the germline V gene are SGHNT and YYREEE (reference sequence). V gave up 3 bases and J gave up 5 bases, with 11 bases separating them. The CDR3 has 13 residues. This CDR3 reads CASSSDPATEAFF. The CDR3 bases are TGTGCCAGCAGCTCGGACCCTGCGACTGAAGCTTTCTTT. Complete variable domain (other parts from reference TRBV5-4 and TRBJ1-1): ETGVTQSPTHLIKTRGQQVTLRCSSQSGHNTVSWYQQALGQGPQFIFQYYREEENGRGNFPPRFSGLQFPNYSSELNVNALELDDSALYLCASSSDPATEAFFGQGTRLTVV.

This clone occurred once. V usage is TRBV7-6 and J usage is TRBJ2-5; D is possibly TRBD1 or TRBD2 (6 bases each). Germline lookup yields CDR1 SGHVS and CDR2 FNYEAQ. Trimming stripped 5 bases from V and 4 bases from J, with 11 bases between. The CDR3 is 13 residues long. The CDR3 nucleotides are TGTGCCAGCAGCCCCTCGGGGGCAGAGACCCAGTACTTC. This codes for CASSPSGAETQYF. Full variable domain (outside the CDR3, taken from reference TRBV7-6 and TRBJ2-5): GAGVSQSPRYKVTKRGQDVALRCDPISGHVSLYWYRQALGQGPEFLTYFNYEAQQDKSGLPNDRFSAERPEGSISTLTIQRTEQRDSAMYRCASSPSGAETQYFGPGTRLLVL.

V is TRBV15 and J is TRBJ1-5; D might be TRBD1 (5 bases). Looked up from germline, CDR1 is LNHNV and CDR2 is YYDKDF (reference sequence). V lost 1 base, J lost 7 bases, and 14 bases lay in between. The CDR3 consists of 15 residues. The CDR3 is CATSRGRGREQPQHF. CDR3 nucleotides: TGTGCCACCAGCAGAGGGAGAGGCAGGGAACAGCCCCAGCATTTT.

The chain carries TRBV15 and TRBJ2-7; possibly TRBD1 for D (5 bases). This CDR3 has 14 amino acids. V lost 3 bases, J lost 2 bases, and 11 bases lay in between. Germline V CDR1 and CDR2: LNHNV, YYDKDF (reference sequence). This CDR3 reads CATSSETATYEQYF. For the CDR3, the DNA is TGTGCCACCAGCAGTGAGACAGCTACCTACGAGCAGTACTTC.

The chain has TRBV19 and TRBJ2-3; D gene uncertain. Germline values: CDR1 LNHDA, CDR2 SQIVND (reference sequence). Between the trimmed V and J ends, which lost 2 bases and 0 bases, there was a span of 6 bases. The CDR3 runs 14 residues. CDR3 loop: CASSIPGSTDTQYF. CDR3 DNA: TGTGCCAGTAGTATACCTGGTAGCACAGATACGCAGTATTTT.

The V gene is TRBV9, the J gene TRBJ2-2; 11 bases are shared with TRBD2. Germline lookup yields CDR1 SGDLS and CDR2 YYNGEE. This CDR3 is 15 amino acids long. The V gene end was trimmed by 3 bases and the J gene end by 6 bases; junction bases not matched to a gene: 4. The CDR3 region is CASSAPSGGSGELFF. DNA of the CDR3: TGTGCCAGCAGCGCACCTAGCGGGGGGTCCGGGGAGCTGTTTTTT.

The J gene is TRBJ1-3, the V gene TRBV6-1; D possibly corresponds to TRBD1 (6 bases). The CDR3 consists of 15 residues. Trimming cost V 7 bases and J 0 bases, with 13 bases left between them. Germline V gives CDR1 MNHNS, CDR2 SASEGT. The CDR3 loop reads CASTHREFSGNTIYF. CDR3 DNA sequence: TGTGCCAGCACGCACAGGGAATTCTCTGGAAACACCATATATTTT.

J is TRBJ1-1 and V is TRBV5-8, with D unclear. Germline V CDR1 and CDR2: SGHTS, YDEGEE. This CDR3 is 17 amino acids long. V lost 2 bases and J 4 bases, leaving 21 bases between the germline ends. The CDR3 spells CASSFGRVQVVTTEAFF. DNA of the CDR3: TGTGCCAGCAGCTTCGGGAGGGTGCAGGTGGTGACCACTGAAGCTTTCTTT.

This chain joins TRBV16 and TRBJ1-2; D remains unclear. This CDR3 has 15 amino acids. The germline V gene encodes CDR1 KGHSY and CDR2 FQNENV. Trimming took 0 bases from V and 1 from J, leaving 9 bases between them. The CDR3 region is CASSQSVVGNYGYTF. In DNA form, the CDR3 reads TGTGCCAGCAGCCAATCGGTCGTCGGTAACTATGGCTACACCTTC.

The V call is TRBV15, the J call TRBJ1-5; a possible D gene is TRBD1 (5 bases). Germline V lookup: CDR1 LNHNV, CDR2 YYDKDF (reference sequence). The CDR3 runs 15 residues. Trimming left V 0 bases short and J 2 bases short, with 8 bases between. CDR3 nucleotide sequence: TGTGCCACCAGCAGAGAAGGGGATGGCAATCAGCCCCAGCATTTT. It is translated as CATSREGDGNQPQHF.